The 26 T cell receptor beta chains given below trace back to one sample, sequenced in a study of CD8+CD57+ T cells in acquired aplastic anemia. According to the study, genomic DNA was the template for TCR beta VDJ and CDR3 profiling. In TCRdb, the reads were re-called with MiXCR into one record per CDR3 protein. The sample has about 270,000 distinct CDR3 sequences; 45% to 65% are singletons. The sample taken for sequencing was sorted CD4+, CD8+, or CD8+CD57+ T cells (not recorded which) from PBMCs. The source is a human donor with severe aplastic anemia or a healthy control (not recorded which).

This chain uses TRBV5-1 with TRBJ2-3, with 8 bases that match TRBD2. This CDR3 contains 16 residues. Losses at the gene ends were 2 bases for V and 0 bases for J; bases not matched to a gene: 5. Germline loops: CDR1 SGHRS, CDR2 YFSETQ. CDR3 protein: CASSFSGKASTDTQYF. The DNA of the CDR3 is TGCGCCAGCAGCTTTAGCGGGAAGGCTAGCACAGATACGCAGTATTTT.

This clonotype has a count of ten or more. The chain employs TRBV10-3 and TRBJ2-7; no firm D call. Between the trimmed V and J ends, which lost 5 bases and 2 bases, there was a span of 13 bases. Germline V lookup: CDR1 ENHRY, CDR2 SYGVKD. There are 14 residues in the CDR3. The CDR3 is CAISPRERPYEQYF. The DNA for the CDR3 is TGTGCCATCAGTCCCCGAGAGAGGCCCTACGAGCAGTACTTC.

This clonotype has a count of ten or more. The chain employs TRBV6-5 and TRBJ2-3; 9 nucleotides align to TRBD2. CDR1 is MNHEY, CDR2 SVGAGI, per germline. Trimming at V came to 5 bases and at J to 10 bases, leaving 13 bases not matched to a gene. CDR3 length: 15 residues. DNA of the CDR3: TGTGCCAGCAGTCCTGCGGGGGGGGCCCAGCGTCCGCAGTATTTT. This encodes CASSPAGGAQRPQYF.

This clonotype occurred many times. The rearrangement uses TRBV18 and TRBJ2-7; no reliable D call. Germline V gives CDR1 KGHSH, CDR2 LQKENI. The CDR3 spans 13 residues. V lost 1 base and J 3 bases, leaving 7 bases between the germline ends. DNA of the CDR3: TGTGCCAGCTCACCACAAGACGGCTACGAGCAGTACTTC. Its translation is CASSPQDGYEQYF.

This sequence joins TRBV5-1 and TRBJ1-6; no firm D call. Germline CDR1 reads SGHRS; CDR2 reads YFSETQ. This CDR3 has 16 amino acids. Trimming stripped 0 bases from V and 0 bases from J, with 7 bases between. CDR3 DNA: TGCGCCAGCAGCTTGGGGCTCAGCTCCTATAATTCACCCCTCCACTTT. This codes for CASSLGLSSYNSPLHF.

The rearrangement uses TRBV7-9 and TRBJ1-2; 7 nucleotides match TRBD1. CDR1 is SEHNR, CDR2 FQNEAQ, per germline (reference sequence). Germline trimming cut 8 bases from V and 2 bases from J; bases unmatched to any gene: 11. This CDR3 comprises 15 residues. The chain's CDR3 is CASGPGTATNYGYTF. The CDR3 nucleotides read TGTGCCAGCGGACCAGGGACAGCTACCAACTATGGCTACACCTTC.

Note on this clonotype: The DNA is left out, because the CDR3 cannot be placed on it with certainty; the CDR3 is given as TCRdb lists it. The CDR3 here is CASSFRYSYFGEGSWLFF. V is TRBV7-3 and J is TRBJ2-2; the D call of TRBD1 is as the table states it, not checked on the DNA. The CDR3 is 18 amino acids long, termini counted. CDR1 is SGHTA, CDR2 FQGTGA, per germline.

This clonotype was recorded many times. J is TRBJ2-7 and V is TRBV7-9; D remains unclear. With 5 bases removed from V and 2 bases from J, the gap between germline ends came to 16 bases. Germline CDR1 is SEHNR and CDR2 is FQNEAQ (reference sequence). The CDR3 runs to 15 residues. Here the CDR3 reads CASSPVSLTPYEQYF. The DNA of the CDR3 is TGTGCCAGCAGCCCAGTTAGCCTGACCCCCTACGAGCAGTACTTC.

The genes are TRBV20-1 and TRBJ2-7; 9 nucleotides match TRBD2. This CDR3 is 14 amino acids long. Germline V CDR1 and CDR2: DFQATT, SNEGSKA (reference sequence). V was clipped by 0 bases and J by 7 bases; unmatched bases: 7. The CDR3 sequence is CSARDFAGGREQYF. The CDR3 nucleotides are TGCAGTGCTAGAGATTTTGCGGGAGGGCGTGAGCAGTACTTC.

CDR3 bases: TGTGCCAGCAGTGAAACTATTCTGACGGGAGAGACCCAGTACTTC. It specifies CASSETILTGETQYF. The gene calls are TRBV7-9 and TRBJ2-5, with D unresolved. The CDR3 sequence is 15 residues long. The V end was cut by 6 bases, the J end by 4 bases, with 18 bases between. Germline CDR1 SEHNR, CDR2 FQNEAQ (reference sequence).

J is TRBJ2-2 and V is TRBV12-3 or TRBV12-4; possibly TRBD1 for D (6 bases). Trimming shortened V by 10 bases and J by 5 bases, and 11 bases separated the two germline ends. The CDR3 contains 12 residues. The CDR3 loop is CAILTGTGELFF. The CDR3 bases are TGTGCCATATTAACAGGGACCGGGGAGCTGTTTTTT.

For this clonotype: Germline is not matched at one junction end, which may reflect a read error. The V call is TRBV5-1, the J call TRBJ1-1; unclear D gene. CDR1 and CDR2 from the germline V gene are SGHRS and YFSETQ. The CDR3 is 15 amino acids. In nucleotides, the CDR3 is TGTGCCAGCAGCTTATTTGGACTGAGATACACTGAAGCTTTCTTT. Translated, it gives CASSLFGLRYTEAFF.

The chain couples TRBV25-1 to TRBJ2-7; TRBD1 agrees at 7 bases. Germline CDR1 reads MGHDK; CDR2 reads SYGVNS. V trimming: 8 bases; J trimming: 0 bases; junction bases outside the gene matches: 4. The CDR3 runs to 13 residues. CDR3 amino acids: CASLGQTSYEQYF. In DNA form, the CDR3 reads TGTGCCAGCTTGGGACAGACCTCCTACGAGCAGTACTTC.

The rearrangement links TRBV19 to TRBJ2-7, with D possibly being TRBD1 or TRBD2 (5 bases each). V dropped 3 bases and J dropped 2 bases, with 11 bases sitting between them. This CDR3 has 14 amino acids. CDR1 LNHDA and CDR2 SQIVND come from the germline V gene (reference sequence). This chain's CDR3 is CASSIGDGPYEQYF. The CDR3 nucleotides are TGTGCCAGTAGTATTGGGGACGGGCCCTACGAGCAGTACTTC.

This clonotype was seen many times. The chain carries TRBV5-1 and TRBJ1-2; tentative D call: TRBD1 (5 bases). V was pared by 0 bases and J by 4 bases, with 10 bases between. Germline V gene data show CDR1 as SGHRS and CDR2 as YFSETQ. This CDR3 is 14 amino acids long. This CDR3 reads CASSLEGIGYGYTF. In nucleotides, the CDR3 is TGCGCCAGCAGCTTGGAGGGGATTGGCTATGGCTACACCTTC.

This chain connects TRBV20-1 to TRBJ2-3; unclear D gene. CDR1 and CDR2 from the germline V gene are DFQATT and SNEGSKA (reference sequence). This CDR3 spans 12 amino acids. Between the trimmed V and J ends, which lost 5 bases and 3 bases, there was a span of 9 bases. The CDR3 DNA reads TGCAGTGCTCCGCCTCTTACAGATACGCAGTATTTT. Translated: CSAPPLTDTQYF.

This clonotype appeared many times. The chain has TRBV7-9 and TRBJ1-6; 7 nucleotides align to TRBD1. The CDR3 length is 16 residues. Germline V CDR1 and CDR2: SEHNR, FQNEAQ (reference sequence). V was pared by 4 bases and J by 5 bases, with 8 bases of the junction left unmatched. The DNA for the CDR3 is TGTGCCAGCAGCTCAAGGGGGGGGACAGATAATTCACCCCTCCACTTT. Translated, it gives CASSSRGGTDNSPLHF. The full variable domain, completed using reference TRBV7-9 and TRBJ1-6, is DTGVSQNPRHKITKRGQNVTFRCDPISEHNRLYWYRQTLGQGPEFLTYFQNEAQLEKSRLLSDRFSAERPKGSFSTLEIQRTEQGDSAMYLCASSSRGGTDNSPLHFGNGTRLTVT.

The CDR3 loop reads CASSIVAGKSYEHF. The DNA of the CDR3 is TGTGCCAGTAGTATAGTGGCCGGGAAGTCCTACGAGCATTTT. The gene calls are TRBV19 and TRBJ1-5, with no clear D. V dropped 1 base and J dropped 14 bases, with 18 bases sitting between them. Germline CDR1 and CDR2: LNHDA and SQIVND (reference sequence). The CDR3 is 14 amino acids.

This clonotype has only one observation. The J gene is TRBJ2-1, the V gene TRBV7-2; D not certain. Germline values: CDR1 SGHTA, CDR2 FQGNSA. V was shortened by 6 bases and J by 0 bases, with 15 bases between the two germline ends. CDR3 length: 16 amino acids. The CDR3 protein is CASSRTTESSYNEQFF. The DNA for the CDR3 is TGTGCCAGCAGTCGTACGACGGAAAGCTCCTACAATGAGCAGTTCTTC. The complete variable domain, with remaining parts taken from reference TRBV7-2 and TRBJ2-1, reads GAGVSQSPSNKVTEKGKDVELRCDPISGHTALYWYRQSLGQGLEFLIYFQGNSAPDKSGLPSDRFSAERTGGSVSTLTIQRTQQEDSAVYLCASSRTTESSYNEQFFGPGTRLTVL.

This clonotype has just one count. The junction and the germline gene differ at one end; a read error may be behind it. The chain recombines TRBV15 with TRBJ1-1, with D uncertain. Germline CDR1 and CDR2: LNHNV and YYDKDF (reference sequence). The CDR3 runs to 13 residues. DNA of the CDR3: TGTGCCACCAGCGGAGAGCAGTGGACTGAAGCTTTCTTT. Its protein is CATSGEQWTEAFF.

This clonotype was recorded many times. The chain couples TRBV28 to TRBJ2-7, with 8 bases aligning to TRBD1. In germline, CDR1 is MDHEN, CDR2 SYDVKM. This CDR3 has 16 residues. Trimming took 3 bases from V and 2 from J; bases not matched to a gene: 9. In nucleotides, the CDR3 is TGTGCCAGCAGTTTGGCGGGACAGGTACCCACCTACGAGCAGTACTTC. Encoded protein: CASSLAGQVPTYEQYF.

In nucleotides, the CDR3 is TGTGCCAGCAGCCTGGGAGGACTAGCGGGGGGCGTCTACGAGCAGTACTTC. Translating gives CASSLGGLAGGVYEQYF. V is TRBV9 and J is TRBJ2-7; the match to TRBD2 covers 14 bases. CDR3 length: 17 amino acids. CDR1 is SGDLS and CDR2 is YYNGEE in the germline V gene. Germline trimming cut 4 bases from V and 3 bases from J; bases unmatched to any gene: 9.

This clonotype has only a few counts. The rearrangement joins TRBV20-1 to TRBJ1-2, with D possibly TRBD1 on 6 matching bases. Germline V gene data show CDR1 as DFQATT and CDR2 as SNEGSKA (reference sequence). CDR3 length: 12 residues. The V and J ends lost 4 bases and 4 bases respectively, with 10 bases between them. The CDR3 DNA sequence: TGCAGTGCTAACAGGGCAATCTATGGCTACACCTTC. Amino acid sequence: CSANRAIYGYTF.

The CDR3 nucleotides are TGTGCCAGCAGCTTGGGAAGCGCTGAAGCTTTCTTT. The encoded protein is CASSLGSAEAFF. The gene calls are TRBV5-6 and TRBJ1-1; D unclear. The CDR3 sequence is 12 residues long. Trimming removed 0 bases at V and 6 bases at J, with 6 bases between. In germline, CDR1 is SGHDT, CDR2 YYEEEE. Looking up the rest from reference TRBV5-6 and TRBJ1-1 gives the full variable domain: DAGVTQSPTHLIKTRGQQVTLRCSPKSGHDTVSWYQQALGQGPQFIFQYYEEEERQRGNFPDRFSGHQFPNYSSELNVNALLLGDSALYLCASSLGSAEAFFGQGTRLTVV.

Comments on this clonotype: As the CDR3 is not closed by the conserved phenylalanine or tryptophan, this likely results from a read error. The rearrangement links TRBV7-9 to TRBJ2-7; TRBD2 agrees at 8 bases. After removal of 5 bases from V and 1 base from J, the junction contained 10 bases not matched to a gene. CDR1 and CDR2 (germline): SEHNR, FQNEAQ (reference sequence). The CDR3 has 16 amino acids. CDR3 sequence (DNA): TGTGCCAGCAGCGGCCCCGGGACTAGGGGATCCTACGAGCAGTACTCC. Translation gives CASSGPGTRGSYEQYS.

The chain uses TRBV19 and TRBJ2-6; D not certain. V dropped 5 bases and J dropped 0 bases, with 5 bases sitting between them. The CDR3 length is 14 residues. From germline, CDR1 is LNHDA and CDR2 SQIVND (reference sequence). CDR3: CASSESSGANVLTF. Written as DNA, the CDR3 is TGTGCCAGTAGTGAAAGCTCTGGGGCCAACGTCCTGACTTTC.